The rows below give T cell receptor beta chains drawn from one sample of a study of blood T cell repertoires in COVID-19. The data were produced by immunoSEQ multiplex PCR, yet TCRdb's version contains in-frame clones alone and is incomplete. Of some 200,000 clones in the sample, about 88% are singletons; the top ten hold approximately 1.6%. Sequenced material: peripheral blood. Source of these receptors: a man between 65 and 79 years old with acute or convalescent COVID-19. The CDR3 runs from the conserved cysteine through the conserved F or W. The order of the fields is clone size, J gene, CDR3 length, V gene, D gene, CDR3 DNA, CDR3 protein. A D gene is named only where the DNA matches it firmly. Size is omitted from some rows. Given values are once, few, many or a class for expanded clones.

>NA|TRBJ2-1|15|TRBV7-6|TRBD2
TGTGCCAGCAGCCTCCGGCTAGCGGGAGGAGAAGAGCAGTTCTTC
CASSLRLAGGEEQFF
>NA|TRBJ1-1|13|TRBV7-3|NA
TGTGCCAGCAGCCGCCAGGGAAACACTGAAGCTTTCTTT
CASSRQGNTEAFF
>NA|TRBJ2-2|16|TRBV12-5|TRBD1
TGTGCTAGTGGTTTCCACAGGGGGCTCGACACCGGGGAGCTGTTTTTT
CASGFHRGLDTGELFF
>NA|TRBJ1-1|13|TRBV28|NA
TGTGCCAGCAGCCTCCCTTCCAACACTGAAGCTTTCTTT
CASSLPSNTEAFF
>NA|TRBJ1-1|16|TRBV2|NA
TGTGCCAGCAGCCCTAGGGGAGGGGTCATCAACACTGAAGCTTTCTTT
CASSPRGGVINTEAFF
>NA|TRBJ2-7|15|TRBV30|TRBD2
TGTGCCTGGAGTGAACCAGCGGGAGGCCCCTACGAGCAGTACTTC
CAWSEPAGGPYEQYF
>NA|TRBJ2-7|14|TRBV19|TRBD2
TGTGCCAGTGCGGATAGCGGGAGTGGCAACGAGCAGTACTTC
CASADSGSGNEQYF
>NA|TRBJ1-4|12|TRBV28|NA
TGTGCCAGCAAAAAATTCGCAGGAAAACTGTTTTTT
CASKKFAGKLFF
>NA|TRBJ2-3|15|TRBV29-1|NA
TGCAGCGTTACTGACAGAGGCAGTGGAAAGGATACGCAGTATTTT
CSVTDRGSGKDTQYF
>many|TRBJ2-7|15|TRBV7-2|TRBD2
TGTGCCAGCAGCTTAGTGGGACTAGCGATAATCGAGCAGTACTTC
CASSLVGLAIIEQYF
>NA|TRBJ1-4|15|TRBV3-1/TRBV3-2|TRBD1
TGTGCCAGCGCCGGGACAGCCTCATCTAATGAAAAACTGTTTTTT
CASAGTASSNEKLFF
>NA|TRBJ1-5|13|TRBV29-1|TRBD1
TGCAGCGTGGGACAGGGCGGCAATCAGCCCCAGCATTTT
CSVGQGGNQPQHF
>NA|TRBJ1-1|12|TRBV12-3/TRBV12-4|NA
TGTGCCAGCAGGCCCGGTTACACTGAAGCTTTCTTT
CASRPGYTEAFF
>NA|TRBJ2-2|15|TRBV6-2/TRBV6-3|TRBD2
TGTGCCAGCAGACCTAGCGGGAGTCGGACCGGGGAGCTGTTTTTT
CASRPSGSRTGELFF
>once|TRBJ2-3|16|TRBV6-5|NA
TGTGCCAGCAGTTACGAAACCGGGGTTGGATGGGCTACGCAGTATTTT
CASSYETGVGWATQYF
>few|TRBJ1-5|15|TRBV27|TRBD1
TGTGCCAGCAGTTTATCGGACAGGAGCAATCAGCCCCAGCATTTT
CASSLSDRSNQPQHF
>NA|TRBJ1-6|16|TRBV7-2|NA
TGTGCCAGCAGTGTTGGAGGGAGCCCGGCCAATTCACCCCTCCACTTT
CASSVGGSPANSPLHF
>NA|TRBJ2-1|15|TRBV7-3|TRBD2
TGTGCCAGCAGCTCCTTAGCGGGAGGCTACAATGAGCAGTTCTTC
CASSSLAGGYNEQFF
>many|TRBJ2-7|17|TRBV4-1|NA
TGCGCCAGCAGCCAAGCTTTCGGGCAGGGTGTATCCTACGAGCAGTACTTC
CASSQAFGQGVSYEQYF
>NA|TRBJ1-2|14|TRBV3-1/TRBV3-2|NA
TGTGCCAGCAGCTCCCCGCAGGGAATCTATGGCTACACCTTC
CASSSPQGIYGYTF
>many|TRBJ1-4|13|TRBV4-3|NA
TGCGCCAGCAGCCACTTAACTAATGAAAAACTGTTTTTT
CASSHLTNEKLFF
>NA|TRBJ2-3|15|TRBV19|TRBD1
TGTGCCAGTAGTCCCCTGGGACAGGACACAGATACGCAGTATTTT
CASSPLGQDTDTQYF
>once|TRBJ2-7|13|TRBV7-2|TRBD2
TGTGCCAGCAGCTACGGCGGGGGACGGGAGCAGTACTTC
CASSYGGGREQYF
>NA|TRBJ2-1|10|TRBV30|NA
TGTGCCTGGGGGAGGAATGAGCAGTTCTTC
CAWGRNEQFF
>NA|TRBJ2-7|14|TRBV7-8|NA
TGTGCCAGCAGCTTAGCGTATAACTCCTACGAGCAGTACTTC
CASSLAYNSYEQYF
>NA|TRBJ1-2|14|TRBV29-1|NA
TGCAGCGCCCCTGCGGGGCAGTTCTTCGATGGCTACACCTTC
CSAPAGQFFDGYTF
>NA|TRBJ1-1|14|TRBV3-1/TRBV3-2|NA
TGTGCCAGCAGCCTGCGAGGGAGTAGGGCTGAAGCTTTCTTT
CASSLRGSRAEAFF
>NA|TRBJ2-1|15|TRBV10-3|TRBD1
TGTGCCATCAGTATGGGACAGGGGAGCTACAATGAGCAGTTCTTC
CAISMGQGSYNEQFF
>NA|TRBJ1-5|14|TRBV12-5|TRBD1
TGTGCTAGTGGTGCTGGGACAGGGGGTCAGCCCCAGCATTTT
CASGAGTGGQPQHF
>NA|TRBJ2-5|15|TRBV15|TRBD1
TGTGCCACCAGCAGACTACAGGGGTCCCCGGAGACCCAGTACTTC
CATSRLQGSPETQYF
>NA|TRBJ1-4|15|TRBV24-1|TRBD1
TGTGCCACCAGTGCTTCGACAGGGGGGAATGAAAAACTGTTTTTT
CATSASTGGNEKLFF
>NA|TRBJ2-7|11|TRBV2|NA
TGTGCCAGCAGTGAAAGAGACGAGCAGTACTTC
CASSERDEQYF
>NA|TRBJ2-7|16|TRBV7-2|TRBD1
TGTGCCAGCAGCCTAGGAGGACAGGGATTTGTTAACGAGCAGTACTTC
CASSLGGQGFVNEQYF
>few|TRBJ1-4|15|TRBV5-1|NA
TGCGCCAGCAGCTCGACCGGGACATCTAATGAAAAACTGTTTTTT
CASSSTGTSNEKLFF
>NA|TRBJ2-4|14|TRBV11-1|NA
TGTGCCAGCAGCGCCCGGGACAAGAAAAACATTCAGTACTTC
CASSARDKKNIQYF
>NA|TRBJ1-6|14|TRBV7-2|TRBD1
TGTGCCAGCAGCCTACAGGGGGAAGTTTCACCCCTCCACTTT
CASSLQGEVSPLHF
>NA|TRBJ2-1|15|TRBV5-4|NA
TGTGCCAGCAGCTTGGAGGTAGCGGAAACGGATGAGCAGTTCTTC
CASSLEVAETDEQFF
>NA|TRBJ2-2|16|TRBV7-2|NA
TGTGCCAGCAGCTTAAGGGGCTCGCGGAACACCGGGGAGCTGTTTTTT
CASSLRGSRNTGELFF
>NA|TRBJ1-1|14|TRBV18|TRBD1
TGTGCCAGCTCACCGAAGACAGGGTACACTGAAGCTTTCTTT
CASSPKTGYTEAFF
>once|TRBJ2-7|14|TRBV6-5|TRBD1
TGTGCCAGCAGTAGGGGACAGCCAAACTACGAGCAGTACTTC
CASSRGQPNYEQYF
>NA|TRBJ1-5|13|TRBV12-3/TRBV12-4|NA
TGTGCCAGCAGTGGGGCAAGCAATCAGCCCCAGCATTTT
CASSGASNQPQHF
>NA|TRBJ1-2|16|TRBV5-5|NA
TGTGCCAGCAGCTTGAATTCAGGAAGCTATGTGGGCGGCTACACCTTC
CASSLNSGSYVGGYTF
>NA|TRBJ1-1|12|TRBV24-1|TRBD1
TGTGCCACCAGACCCGACAGGGTCAGGGCTTTCTTT
CATRPDRVRAFF
>NA|TRBJ1-1|15|TRBV19|TRBD1
TGTGCCAGTAGTATTCAGGGGGCGGCGGGGACTGAAGCTTTCTTT
CASSIQGAAGTEAFF
>NA|TRBJ2-7|16|TRBV6-5|TRBD1
TGTGCCAGCAGTTATCCCCCGGGACAGGGTTCCTACGAGCAGTACTTC
CASSYPPGQGSYEQYF
>NA|TRBJ2-3|15|TRBV19|NA
TGTGCCAGTAGTATAGGAGGCTTCTTCACAGATACGCAGTATTTT
CASSIGGFFTDTQYF
>NA|TRBJ1-6|15|TRBV9|NA
TGTGCCAGCAGCCTCTCCTGGGCCTCCAATTCACCCCTCCACTTT
CASSLSWASNSPLHF
>NA|TRBJ1-2|15|TRBV18|TRBD1
TGTGCCAGCTCACCTTTACAGGGGGCCGGCTATGGCTACACCTTC
CASSPLQGAGYGYTF
>NA|TRBJ1-1|15|TRBV18|NA
TGTGCCAGCTCACTGGCATCAAATTTGAACACTGAAGCTTTCTTT
CASSLASNLNTEAFF
>NA|TRBJ1-2|13|TRBV2|TRBD1
TGTGCCAGCAGTGAAGGAGGGGGCTGGGGCTACACCTTC
CASSEGGGWGYTF
>medium-sized|TRBJ1-5|15|TRBV3-1/TRBV3-2|NA
TGTGCCAGCAGCCAAGATGCGGGGCCGCGTCAGCCCCAGCATTTT
CASSQDAGPRQPQHF
>once|TRBJ2-5|13|TRBV7-9|NA
TGTGCCAGCAGCTTCGACTGGATAGAGACCCAGTACTTC
CASSFDWIETQYF
>NA|TRBJ1-1|14|TRBV15|TRBD1
TGTGCCACCAGCTGGGGACAGGTGAACACTGAAGCTTTCTTT
CATSWGQVNTEAFF
>NA|TRBJ2-1|12|TRBV12-3/TRBV12-4|TRBD2
TGTGCCAGCAGATACCTAGCGGGAGGGGAGTTCTTC
CASRYLAGGEFF
>NA|TRBJ2-7|14|TRBV16|TRBD1
TGTGCCAGCAGCCAATCCGGACAGGGGTACGAGCAGTACTTC
CASSQSGQGYEQYF